What follows is one T cell receptor beta chain and its context. These data are taken from a study of neoadjuvant anti-PD-1 for oral cavity cancer. Clones were read by immunoSEQ multiplex PCR, and TCRdb kept only the in-frame ones, dropping some. There are 9,500 to 15,000 clones in the sample; 71% occur only once, and around 2.7% lies in the top ten. This sample's time point: after neoadjuvant nivolumab, at surgical resection. No culture or expansion preceded analysis of these blood cells. The CDR3 runs to 15 residues. J lost 3 bases, V lost 1 base, and 4 bases had no gene match. Per the germline V gene, CDR1 is SGHRS and CDR2 is YFSETQ.

V gene TRBV5-1 combines with J gene TRBJ1-2, with 9 bases lining up with TRBD1. Sample: PBMCs, taken after nivolumab (anti-PD-1) treatment. This clonotype was sampled from a person between 35 and 79 years old with oral cavity squamous cell carcinoma. DNA for the CDR3: TGCGCCAGCAGCTTGCACAGGGGGCTCGACTATGGCTACACCTTC. Amino acid sequence: CASSLHRGLDYGYTF. The full variable domain, with the rest looked up from reference TRBV5-1 and TRBJ1-2, is KAGVTQTPRYLIKTRGQQVTLSCSPISGHRSVSWYQQTPGQGLQFLFEYFSETQRNKGNFPGRFSGRQFSNSRSEMNVSTLELGDSALYLCASSLHRGLDYGYTFGSGTRLTVV.